The next 21 T cell receptor beta chains were all read from a single sample in a study of T cells in Graves' hyperthyroidism and ophthalmopathy (dated by TCRdb to between 2017 and 2020). The method behind the library was multiplex PCR. Sequencing was performed on an Illumina HiSeq 2000. The TCR beta CDR3 regions were amplified from RNA transcripts. The first round of RT-PCR for the TCR CDR3 was performed with the HTBI primer set and the Qiagen OneStep RT-PCR kit. TCRdb applied fastp at Q25 and MiXCR to the public reads, then kept only in-frame beta chains. Rows are combined by CDR3 protein, so each entry shows the most common genes and DNA. The sample records approximately 510,000 distinct CDR3 sequences, about 20% of which are singletons. About 26% of the sample is taken by the ten largest. Input material: blood. These receptors originate from a man aged 18 to 30 with Graves' hyperthyroidism.

This clonotype was found a few times. The chain carries TRBV6-1 and TRBJ2-7; D is uncertain. Trimming took 3 bases from V and 6 from J, leaving 12 bases between them. The V gene's germline CDR1 is MNHNS and CDR2 SASEGT. The CDR3 length is 13 residues. In DNA, the CDR3 is TGTGCCAGCAGTGAGACCGGCTCTCTCGAGCAGTACTTC. Translated: CASSETGSLEQYF.

This clonotype showed up many times. The rearrangement joins TRBV11-3 to TRBJ2-5; the D call may be TRBD1 or TRBD2 (5 bases each). Between the trimmed V and J ends, which lost 4 bases and 2 bases, there was a span of 20 bases. This CDR3 is built from 17 residues. Germline V lookup: CDR1 SGHNT, CDR2 YENEEA. The DNA for the CDR3 is TGTGCCAGCAGCTACGGGGCAGGGAAGGGATGGCAAGAGACCCAGTACTTC. Protein sequence: CASSYGAGKGWQETQYF. Filled out from reference TRBV11-3 and TRBJ2-5, the complete variable domain reads EAGVVQSPRYKIIEKKQPVAFWCNPISGHNTLYWYLQNLGQGPELLIRYENEEAVDDSQLPKDRFSAERLKGVDSTLKIQPAELGDSAVYLCASSYGAGKGWQETQYFGPGTRLLVL.

This clonotype showed up just a few times. The gene calls are TRBV2 and TRBJ2-7, with 10 nucleotides matching TRBD1. Germline V lookup: CDR1 SNHLY, CDR2 FYNNEI. Trimming at V came to 6 bases and at J to 9 bases, leaving 5 bases not matched to a gene. The CDR3 spans 12 residues. The CDR3 loop is CASSSGQGWQYF. CDR3 in DNA: TGTGCCAGCAGCTCGGGACAGGGGTGGCAGTACTTC.

The rearrangement links TRBV12-3 or TRBV12-4 to TRBJ1-2; D is unclear. V gave up 6 bases and J gave up 0 bases, with 8 bases separating them. The CDR3 consists of 13 residues. The CDR3 bases are TGTGCCAGCAGATTGGACCCTAACTATGGCTACACCTTC. The encoded protein is CASRLDPNYGYTF.

This clonotype came up many times. The chain recombines TRBV2 with TRBJ1-5; 10 bases are shared with TRBD1. Trimming cost V 6 bases and J 4 bases; bases outside gene matches: 3. The CDR3 has 14 residues. The germline V gene has CDR1 SNHLY and CDR2 FYNNEI. DNA of the CDR3: TGTGCCAGCAGGGGGGGACAGGGGAATCAGCCCCAGCATTTT. This gives the protein CASRGGQGNQPQHF.

This clonotype was seen ten or more times. The J gene is TRBJ1-2, the V gene TRBV29-1; possible D gene TRBD1, 5 bases. With 0 bases removed from V and 3 bases from J, the gap between germline ends came to 14 bases. This CDR3 has 15 residues. The V gene's germline CDR1 is SQVTM and CDR2 ANQGSEA. The CDR3 is CSVEDSEGLDYGYTF. CDR3 DNA: TGCAGCGTTGAAGATAGTGAGGGGTTAGACTATGGCTACACCTTC.

The chain has TRBV6-5 and TRBJ1-6; weak D call: TRBD1 (5 bases). The length of the CDR3 is 15 residues. Germline CDR1 reads MNHEY; CDR2 reads SVGAGI. The ends were cut back, 7 bases at V and 9 bases at J, with 19 bases in the middle. The chain's CDR3 is CASTSPGPNGSPLHF. The CDR3, as DNA: TGTGCCAGCACCTCCCCGGGACCTAATGGTTCACCCCTCCACTTT.

This clonotype has at least ten counts. The rearrangement links TRBV6-5 to TRBJ1-2; no clear D. Germline V gene data show CDR1 as MNHEY and CDR2 as SVGAGI. The CDR3 covers 16 residues. V dropped 5 bases and J dropped 8 bases, with 24 bases sitting between them. The CDR3 here is CASSHSQEGLRKGYTF. The CDR3 DNA sequence: TGTGCCAGCAGTCATTCCCAGGAGGGATTGAGAAAAGGCTACACCTTC.

This clonotype was counted only a few times. The rearrangement joins TRBV5-1 to TRBJ1-2; no firm D call. The CDR3 runs 14 residues. Germline V lookup: CDR1 SGHRS, CDR2 YFSETQ. Trimming took 5 bases from V and 2 from J, leaving 13 bases between them. CDR3: CASRPPHLNYGYTF. CDR3 DNA: TGCGCCAGCAGGCCACCGCACCTCAACTATGGCTACACCTTC.

This clonotype was found many times. The rearrangement links TRBV7-8 to TRBJ2-7; D is undetermined. The V gene's germline CDR1 is SGHVS and CDR2 FQNEAQ. Between the trimmed V and J ends, which lost 1 base and 8 bases, there was a span of 12 bases. CDR3 length: 13 amino acids. The CDR3 bases are TGTGCCAGCAGCTTAGAGATAAACAAGCAGCAGTACTTC. It yields the protein CASSLEINKQQYF.

This clonotype has at least ten counts. The chain is built from TRBV6-5 and TRBJ1-1, with D unresolved. Germline CDR1 and CDR2: MNHEY and SVGAGI. V dropped 2 bases and J dropped 3 bases, with 10 bases sitting between them. The CDR3 has 14 amino acids. The CDR3 DNA reads TGTGCCAGCAGTTACGTCAGTCCGTACACTGAAGCTTTCTTT. Translating gives CASSYVSPYTEAFF.

This clonotype has at least ten counts. The chain joins TRBV10-2 to TRBJ2-7; D perhaps matches TRBD1 (5 bases). CDR1 is WSHSY and CDR2 is SAAADI in the germline V gene. V was cut by 5 bases and J by 5 bases, with 13 bases left in between. The CDR3 is 13 amino acids. The chain's CDR3 is CASSPTGVNEQYF. For the CDR3, the DNA is TGCGCCAGCAGTCCTACAGGTGTCAACGAGCAGTACTTC.

This sequence joins TRBV2 and TRBJ1-5; tentatively, D is TRBD1 (6 bases). The germline V gene encodes CDR1 SNHLY and CDR2 FYNNEI. The CDR3 loop spans 16 amino acids. V was cut by 8 bases and J by 0 bases, with 17 bases left in between. The DNA of the CDR3 is TGTGCCAGCGGCAGGGGTTCCCTTATTAGCAATCAGCCCCAGCATTTT. Its protein product is CASGRGSLISNQPQHF.

The V and J genes are TRBV20-1 and TRBJ2-2; no reliable D call. This CDR3 region has 13 residues. V lost 5 bases and J lost 2, with 9 bases in between. Germline V gives CDR1 DFQATT, CDR2 SNEGSKA (reference sequence). This chain's CDR3 is CSAFQINTGELFF. The CDR3 DNA is TGCAGTGCTTTTCAAATTAACACCGGGGAGCTGTTTTTT.

This clonotype was observed at least ten times. The genes are TRBV12-3 or TRBV12-4 and TRBJ1-2; possibly TRBD1 for D (6 bases). There are 15 residues in the CDR3. V dropped 7 bases and J dropped 6 bases, with 21 bases sitting between them. CDR3 sequence reads: CASTRTGTRGHGYTF. The DNA for the CDR3 is TGTGCCAGCACCCGCACCGGGACAAGGGGACATGGCTACACCTTC.

This clonotype has just one count. This rearrangement joins TRBV12-3 or TRBV12-4 to TRBJ2-7, with D perhaps TRBD2 (6 bases). Trimming removed 3 bases from V and 4 bases from J, with 16 bases in between. CDR3 size: 15 residues. CDR3 DNA: TGTGCCAGCAGTTTCCTTGTGGGGGGTTTATACGAGCAGTACTTC. Its protein product is CASSFLVGGLYEQYF.

This clonotype was seen at least ten times. The chain has TRBV29-1 and TRBJ1-2; D gene ambiguous. Germline V gene sequence: CDR1 SQVTM, CDR2 ANQGSEA. This CDR3 has 12 amino acids. Trimming stripped 3 bases from V and 3 bases from J, with 8 bases between. In nucleotides, the CDR3 is TGCAGCGTTGACGGGCCCGACTATGGCTACACCTTC. It is translated as CSVDGPDYGYTF.

The chain combines TRBV10-3 with TRBJ2-5; TRBD1 or TRBD2 may be the D gene (6 bases each). Germline loops: CDR1 ENHRY, CDR2 SYGVKD. The CDR3 is made up of 14 amino acids. V lost 0 bases to trimming and J lost 6 bases, with 11 bases between them. CDR3 amino acids: CAISESTGRKTQYF. The CDR3 region has the DNA TGTGCCATCAGTGAGTCAACAGGGAGGAAGACCCAGTACTTC.

This clonotype was recorded at least ten times. The genes are TRBV12-3 or TRBV12-4 and TRBJ1-3, with D possibly matching TRBD1 (5 bases). V was clipped by 1 base and J by 4 bases, with 8 bases between them. The CDR3 spans 14 residues. CDR3 loop: CASSLEGTGNTIYF. CDR3 DNA sequence: TGTGCCAGCAGTTTAGAGGGGACCGGAAACACCATATATTTT.

This clonotype was counted at least ten times. The chain links TRBV7-2 to TRBJ2-7; D remains ambiguous. The germline CDR1 and CDR2 sequences are SGHTA and FQGNSA. There are 14 residues in the CDR3. V lost 5 bases, J lost 6 bases, and 17 bases lay in between. CDR3: CASSPISRPGEQYF. For the CDR3, the DNA is TGTGCCAGCAGCCCAATATCCAGACCTGGCGAGCAGTACTTC.

This clonotype has a count of ten or more. The chain recombines TRBV6-2 or TRBV6-3 with TRBJ1-3, with D possibly matching TRBD1 (6 bases). Trimming stripped 6 bases from V and 0 bases from J, with 9 bases between. The CDR3 is 14 amino acids. The germline V gene encodes CDR1 MNHEY and CDR2 SVGEGT. CDR3 protein: CASRRDNSGNTIYF. CDR3 nucleotides: TGTGCCAGCAGGCGGGACAACTCTGGAAACACCATATATTTT.